This T cell receptor (beta chain) comes out of a study of spatial heterogeneity in lung cancer. Study conclusions and caveats: Counts of expanded alpha and beta TCRs within tumors tracked the tumor nonsynonymous mutation count.

CDR3 length: 14 amino acids. Trimming took off 0 bases at V and 1 base at J, with 6 bases between the two ends. The germline V gene encodes CDR1 ENHRY and CDR2 SYGVKD. Specified time point: sample taken at primary tumor resection. There are a few counts of this clonotype. Its antigen is unidentified. MiXCR, applied by TCRdb to the 5' RACE reads, yields one record per CDR3 protein. Counted here are roughly 4,500 distinct CDR3 sequences, around 9% occurring once; the ten biggest clones make up approximately 12%. The chain employs TRBV10-3 and TRBJ1-2; unclear D gene. This sample comprised lung tumor tissue, obtained at surgery. This clonotype was obtained from a male donor with early-stage non-small cell lung cancer. The CDR3 region is CAISESAVNYGYTF. As DNA, the CDR3 is TGTGCCATCAGTGAGTCGGCGGTTAACTATGGCTACACCTTC.